The 17 T cell receptor beta chains below come from one sample, sequenced in a study of T cell responses to AZD1222 COVID-19 vaccine. Measured with immunoSEQ multiplex PCR; TCRdb has only the in-frame clones, and not every one. The sample has roughly 130,000 clones; about 93% are singletons. Sequences were derived from peripheral blood, sampled on day 0 of AZD1222 vaccination. The receptors originated from an adult in good health.

Only one count was recorded for this clone. This chain uses TRBV4-2 with TRBJ1-1; 7 positions agree with TRBD1. Germline CDR1 reads LGHNA; CDR2 reads YNFKEQ. This CDR3 spans 16 amino acids. V was pared by 1 base and J by 5 bases, with 10 bases of the junction left unmatched. The CDR3 spells CASSQGTGAVYTEAFF. CDR3 bases: TGTGCCAGCAGCCAAGGTACAGGGGCCGTTTATACTGAAGCTTTCTTT.

The chain links TRBV28 to TRBJ1-2, with D perhaps matching TRBD1 (5 bases). The CDR3 extends over 12 amino acids. Trimming removed 8 bases at V and 3 bases at J, with 10 bases between. The germline gives CDR1 MDHEN, CDR2 SYDVKM. The CDR3 region has the DNA TGTGCCAGCTCCAGGGAGGACTATGGCTACACCTTC. Its protein is CASSREDYGYTF.

This chain uses TRBV11-2 with TRBJ2-7; possibly TRBD1 or TRBD2 for D (5 bases each). Between the trimmed V and J ends, which lost 2 bases and 6 bases, there was a span of 14 bases. Per the germline V gene, CDR1 is SGHAT and CDR2 is FQNNGV. The CDR3 extends over 14 amino acids. The CDR3 spells CASSLSRGKGEQYF. CDR3 bases: TGTGCCAGCAGCTTATCGAGGGGAAAGGGCGAGCAGTACTTC.

The chain joins TRBV9 to TRBJ1-3; D not resolved. This CDR3 has 14 amino acids. Germline CDR1 and CDR2: SGDLS and YYNGEE. V was shortened by 2 bases and J by 0 bases, with 6 bases between the two germline ends. The CDR3 reads CASSVSGSGNTIYF. DNA of the CDR3: TGTGCCAGCAGCGTTTCTGGCTCTGGAAACACCATATATTTT. Full variable domain (remainder filled in from reference TRBV9 and TRBJ1-3): DSGVTQTPKHLITATGQRVTLRCSPRSGDLSVYWYQQSLDQGLQFLIQYYNGEERAKGNILERFSAQQFPDLHSELNLSSLELGDSALYFCASSVSGSGNTIYFGEGSWLTVV.

The V call is TRBV7-2, the J call TRBJ2-1; 7 bases are shared with TRBD2. The V gene's germline CDR1 is SGHTA and CDR2 FQGNSA. With V trimmed by 5 bases and J by 7 bases, 5 bases remained unmatched. The length of the CDR3 is 13 residues. CDR3 bases: TGTGCCAGCAGCCCTGGACTAGGGAATGAGCAGTTCTTC. It codes for CASSPGLGNEQFF.

In its sample, this clone was seen once. The rearrangement uses TRBV27 and TRBJ1-2, with D possibly being TRBD1 (6 bases). V dropped 6 bases and J dropped 2 bases, with 13 bases sitting between them. Germline V gene sequence: CDR1 MNHEY, CDR2 SMNVEV (reference sequence). CDR3 size: 14 residues. The CDR3 DNA reads as TGTGCCAGCAGGACAGGACGTCAGAACTATGGCTACACCTTC. This translates into CASRTGRQNYGYTF.

CDR3 amino acids: CASGPRGINTEAFF. CDR3 nucleotides: TGCGCCAGCGGCCCCCGGGGGATAAACACTGAAGCTTTCTTT. The chain uses TRBV5-1 and TRBJ1-1, with a tentative D call TRBD1 (5 bases). V lost 7 bases and J lost 2, with 15 bases in between. The CDR3 has 14 residues. Germline V gene lookup returns CDR1 SGHRS and CDR2 YFSETQ.

The chain combines TRBV28 with TRBJ1-3, with D unresolved. This CDR3 spans 16 amino acids. CDR1 and CDR2 (germline): MDHEN, SYDVKM. Trimming pared 1 base from V and 0 bases from J, leaving 10 bases between. The CDR3 sequence: CASSLFTAASGNTIYF. Written as DNA, the CDR3 is TGTGCCAGCAGTTTATTCACGGCAGCCTCTGGAAACACCATATATTTT.

The chain joins TRBV7-2 to TRBJ2-1; D remains ambiguous. CDR1 and CDR2 from the germline V gene are SGHTA and FQGNSA. Trimming pared 3 bases from V and 0 bases from J, leaving 9 bases between. This CDR3 region has 15 residues. Written as DNA, the CDR3 is TGTGCCAGCAGCTTTGATTTACCCTCCTACAATGAGCAGTTCTTC. Encoded protein: CASSFDLPSYNEQFF.

The gene calls are TRBV19 and TRBJ2-4, with TRBD1 matching over 11 bases. The CDR3 length is 14 residues. The ends lost 4 bases at V and 7 bases at J; junction bases unmatched: 3. From germline, CDR1 is LNHDA and CDR2 SQIVND (reference sequence). CDR3 bases: TGTGCCAGTAGTACCGGGACAGGGGGTAACATTCAGTACTTC. This sequence encodes CASSTGTGGNIQYF.

CDR3 sequence reads: CASSVGTSGGETQYF. The CDR3 coding sequence is TGTGCCAGCAGCGTAGGGACTAGCGGAGGGGAGACCCAGTACTTC. V gene TRBV9 combines with J gene TRBJ2-5; 10 nucleotides align to TRBD2. V shed 0 bases and J 5 bases; nucleotides not matched to a gene: 4. Germline V gene data show CDR1 as SGDLS and CDR2 as YYNGEE. This CDR3 region has 15 residues. The complete variable domain, with remaining parts taken from reference TRBV9 and TRBJ2-5, reads DSGVTQTPKHLITATGQRVTLRCSPRSGDLSVYWYQQSLDQGLQFLIQYYNGEERAKGNILERFSAQQFPDLHSELNLSSLELGDSALYFCASSVGTSGGETQYFGPGTRLLVL.

The gene calls are TRBV5-1 and TRBJ2-7, with TRBD2 matching over 10 bases. J was trimmed by 6 bases and V by 2 bases; bases with no gene match: 8. Germline values: CDR1 SGHRS, CDR2 YFSETQ. The CDR3 sequence is 15 residues long. The CDR3 sequence is CASSFQGTSESEQYF. Here the CDR3 DNA reads TGCGCCAGCAGCTTTCAAGGGACTAGCGAAAGCGAGCAGTACTTC.

The V call is TRBV9, the J call TRBJ2-1; the D is unclear. Germline lookup yields CDR1 SGDLS and CDR2 YYNGEE. The CDR3 has 14 residues. The V end lost 2 bases, the J end lost 3 bases, and 9 bases lay between the germline ends. CDR3: CASSVRSDYNEQFF. CDR3 coding DNA: TGTGCCAGCAGCGTCCGAAGCGACTACAATGAGCAGTTCTTC.

V usage is TRBV11-2 and J usage is TRBJ2-7; TRBD2 is a possible D gene (5 bases). V shed 4 bases and J shed 1 base, with 11 bases lying between them. The CDR3 covers 14 residues. CDR1 is SGHAT, CDR2 FQNNGV, per germline. DNA for the CDR3: TGTGCCAGCAGCTCTTTCGAGGGTTCCTACGAGCAGTACTTC. Protein sequence: CASSSFEGSYEQYF.

The chain has TRBV6-6 and TRBJ1-1; D not resolved. Trimming cost V 10 bases and J 4 bases, with 10 bases left between them. The V gene's germline CDR1 is MNHNY and CDR2 SVGAGI (reference sequence). The CDR3 has 11 amino acids. The CDR3 nucleotides are TGTGCCATCCACGTTGGCACTGAAGCTTTCTTT. Protein sequence: CAIHVGTEAFF.

The V call is TRBV28, the J call TRBJ1-5; 8 bases map to TRBD1. The germline gives CDR1 MDHEN, CDR2 SYDVKM. The CDR3 loop spans 15 amino acids. J gave up 1 base and V 6 bases, and 5 bases lay outside the gene matches. CDR3 nucleotides: TGTGCCAGCAGCTCAGGGGGCATCAGCAATCAGCCCCAGCATTTT. Its protein product is CASSSGGISNQPQHF.

The chain couples TRBV7-2 to TRBJ1-2, with a tentative D call TRBD1 (6 bases). There are 16 residues in the CDR3. CDR1 is SGHTA, CDR2 FQGNSA, per germline. Trimming removed 5 bases at V and 7 bases at J, with 23 bases between. The CDR3 nucleotides read TGTGCCAGCAGCCGGACAGACGGTGGTTCTGCCGGTGGCTACACCTTC. Its translation: CASSRTDGGSAGGYTF.